This is a list of T cell receptor beta chains from one sample in a study of CD4+ T cells in melanoma. TCRdb's table, derived via immunoSEQ multiplex PCR, lists solely in-frame clones and lacks some. Found here are 90,000 to 130,000 clones, about 90% of them singletons; the top ten hold roughly 3.5%. Sequencing was done on a sample of peripheral blood. Receptors were obtained from a human donor with melanoma. CDR3s include the opening cysteine and the closing phenylalanine or tryptophan. Each record gives: CDR3 protein, CDR3 DNA, clone size, V gene, D gene, J gene. The D gene is left open where the match is weak. Where a row states a size, it is once, few, many or the class of an expanded clone; other rows omit it.

CASSSPGRTYEQYF	TGTGCCAGCAGTTCCCCCGGCAGGACCTACGAGCAGTACTTC	.	TRBV27	.	TRBJ2-7
CASSKGTGLAGGPDNEQFF	TGTGCCAGCAGCAAAGGAACGGGACTAGCGGGAGGGCCGGATAATGAGCAGTTCTTC	.	TRBV21-1	.	TRBJ2-1
CASSLPGGNYGYTF	TGTGCCAGCAGTCTACCCGGAGGGAACTATGGCTACACCTTC	.	TRBV6-1	.	TRBJ1-2
CASSERTESWWGYTF	TGTGCCAGCAGCGAGCGGACGGAGAGCTGGTGGGGCTACACCTTC	.	TRBV7-2	.	TRBJ1-2
CASSLGTAQETQYF	TGTGCCAGCAGCTTAGGGACAGCCCAAGAGACCCAGTACTTC	.	TRBV7-9	.	TRBJ2-5
CASRPGTELDEQYF	TGTGCCAGCAGACCCGGGACAGAGCTTGACGAGCAGTACTTC	.	TRBV5-4	TRBD1	TRBJ2-7
CASSLAGGYGYTF	TGTGCCAGCAGCTTAGCAGGCGGGTATGGCTACACCTTC	.	TRBV11-3	.	TRBJ1-2
CASSLTGFGRAQYF	TGTGCCAGCAGTTTGACAGGGTTTGGGCGTGCGCAGTACTTC	.	TRBV27	TRBD1	TRBJ2-7
CASRSGGDNYGYTF	TGTGCCAGCAGGTCAGGGGGAGATAACTATGGCTACACCTTC	.	TRBV7-2	TRBD1	TRBJ1-2
CASSLFDRGEQPQHF	TGTGCCAGCAGCTTATTTGATCGGGGGGAACAGCCCCAGCATTTT	once	TRBV7-8	.	TRBJ1-5
CASSEQPGSYEQYF	TGTGCCAGCAGTGAGCAACCGGGGAGCTACGAGCAGTACTTC	once	TRBV7-9	.	TRBJ2-7
CAIGGGGGELFF	TGTGCCATCGGAGGAGGTGGCGGGGAGCTGTTTTTT	.	TRBV19	.	TRBJ2-2
CASSAPGQGNTGELFF	TGCGCCAGCAGCGCTCCGGGACAGGGGAACACCGGGGAGCTGTTTTTT	.	TRBV5-1	TRBD1	TRBJ2-2
CAISESKGSGQTQYF	TGTGCCATCAGTGAGTCGAAAGGTAGCGGACAGACCCAGTACTTC	.	TRBV10-3	.	TRBJ2-5
CASSYYGGSGANVLTF	TGTGCCAGCAGTTACTACGGGGGGTCTGGGGCCAACGTCCTGACTTTC	.	TRBV6-5	TRBD2	TRBJ2-6
CASSQRTSGGQEQFF	TGCGCCAGCAGCCAGCGGACTAGCGGGGGCCAGGAGCAGTTCTTC	.	TRBV4-3	TRBD2	TRBJ2-1
CASSFQGGYQPQHF	TGTGCCAGCAGTTTCCAGGGAGGGTATCAGCCCCAGCATTTT	.	TRBV28	.	TRBJ1-5
CATSRLPSNEQYF	TGTGCCACCAGCAGACTGCCCTCCAATGAGCAGTACTTC	.	TRBV15	.	TRBJ2-7
CASSQDGTGLTDTQYF	TGTGCCAGCAGCCAAGACGGGACAGGGTTGACAGATACGCAGTATTTT	.	TRBV4-2	TRBD1	TRBJ2-3
CASSSRLAGSTDTQYF	TGTGCCAGCAGCTCCCGACTAGCGGGTAGCACAGATACGCAGTATTTT	.	TRBV11-1	TRBD2	TRBJ2-3
CASTRVAGGYEQYF	TGCGCCAGCACCAGGGTAGCGGGAGGTTACGAGCAGTACTTC	.	TRBV5-1	TRBD2	TRBJ2-7
CASSLGTGDAYNEQFF	TGCGCCAGCAGCCTCGGGACAGGGGACGCCTACAATGAGCAGTTCTTC	.	TRBV4-3	TRBD1	TRBJ2-1
CASHQSGTVNTGELFF	TGCGCCAGTCATCAATCCGGGACAGTGAACACCGGGGAGCTGTTTTTT	.	TRBV5-1	TRBD1	TRBJ2-2
CASSPLGGSKNYNEQFF	TGTGCCAGCAGTCCCTTGGGAGGGTCCAAGAATTACAATGAGCAGTTCTTC	.	TRBV27	TRBD2	TRBJ2-1
CASQGLAGVGEQFF	TGTGCCAGCCAAGGACTAGCGGGAGTAGGTGAGCAGTTCTTC	.	TRBV7-3	TRBD2	TRBJ2-1
CASSQVTVTENTEAFF	TGTGCCAGCAGCCAAGTCACTGTGACGGAGAACACTGAAGCTTTCTTT	.	TRBV4-2	.	TRBJ1-1
CASSDPSGGAHEQYF	TGCGCCAGCAGCGACCCTAGCGGGGGGGCCCACGAGCAGTACTTC	.	TRBV5-1	TRBD2	TRBJ2-7
CASSAWREAQETQYF	TGTGCCAGCAGCGCCTGGCGGGAGGCTCAAGAGACCCAGTACTTC	.	TRBV9	TRBD2	TRBJ2-5
CASSQTRSTGGNTQYF	TGCGCCAGCAGCCAAACCCGATCAACAGGGGGAAATACGCAGTATTTT	.	TRBV4-3	TRBD1	TRBJ2-3
CASSSDRRGGPGELFF	TGTGCCAGCAGCTCCGACAGACGGGGAGGCCCCGGGGAGCTGTTTTTT	.	TRBV7-9	.	TRBJ2-2
CASSESGPLGGQPQHF	TGCGCCAGCAGTGAGTCTGGCCCATTGGGGGGTCAGCCCCAGCATTTT	.	TRBV10-1	.	TRBJ1-5
CASSLGSGRVIYEQYF	TGTGCCAGCAGCTTAGGATCTGGGCGAGTGATCTACGAGCAGTACTTC	.	TRBV7-6	.	TRBJ2-7
CASSPYSIVQPQHF	TGTGCCAGCAGTCCCTACAGTATCGTGCAGCCCCAGCATTTT	.	TRBV28	.	TRBJ1-5
CASSLGDSYMNTEAFF	TGTGCCAGCAGCTTAGGGGACAGTTACATGAACACTGAAGCTTTCTTT	.	TRBV11-2	TRBD1	TRBJ1-1
CASSENRGTDTQYF	TGTGCCAGCAGCGAGAACAGGGGGACAGATACGCAGTATTTT	.	TRBV27	TRBD1	TRBJ2-3
CVRSYRTVSNEKLFF	TGTGTCAGAAGCTACCGGACAGTGTCTAATGAAAAACTGTTTTTT	once	TRBV7-5	.	TRBJ1-4
CASSQTGTGFGYTF	TGTGCCAGCAGCCAAACCGGGACAGGGTTTGGCTACACCTTC	.	TRBV16	TRBD1	TRBJ1-2
CASSPRDIWRGYTF	TGTGCCAGCAGTCCTAGGGACATTTGGAGGGGCTACACCTTC	.	TRBV28	.	TRBJ1-2
CASSIIAGGPPKNIQYF	TGTGCCAGCAGTATAATAGCGGGAGGGCCTCCCAAAAACATTCAGTACTTC	.	TRBV7-2	TRBD2	TRBJ2-4